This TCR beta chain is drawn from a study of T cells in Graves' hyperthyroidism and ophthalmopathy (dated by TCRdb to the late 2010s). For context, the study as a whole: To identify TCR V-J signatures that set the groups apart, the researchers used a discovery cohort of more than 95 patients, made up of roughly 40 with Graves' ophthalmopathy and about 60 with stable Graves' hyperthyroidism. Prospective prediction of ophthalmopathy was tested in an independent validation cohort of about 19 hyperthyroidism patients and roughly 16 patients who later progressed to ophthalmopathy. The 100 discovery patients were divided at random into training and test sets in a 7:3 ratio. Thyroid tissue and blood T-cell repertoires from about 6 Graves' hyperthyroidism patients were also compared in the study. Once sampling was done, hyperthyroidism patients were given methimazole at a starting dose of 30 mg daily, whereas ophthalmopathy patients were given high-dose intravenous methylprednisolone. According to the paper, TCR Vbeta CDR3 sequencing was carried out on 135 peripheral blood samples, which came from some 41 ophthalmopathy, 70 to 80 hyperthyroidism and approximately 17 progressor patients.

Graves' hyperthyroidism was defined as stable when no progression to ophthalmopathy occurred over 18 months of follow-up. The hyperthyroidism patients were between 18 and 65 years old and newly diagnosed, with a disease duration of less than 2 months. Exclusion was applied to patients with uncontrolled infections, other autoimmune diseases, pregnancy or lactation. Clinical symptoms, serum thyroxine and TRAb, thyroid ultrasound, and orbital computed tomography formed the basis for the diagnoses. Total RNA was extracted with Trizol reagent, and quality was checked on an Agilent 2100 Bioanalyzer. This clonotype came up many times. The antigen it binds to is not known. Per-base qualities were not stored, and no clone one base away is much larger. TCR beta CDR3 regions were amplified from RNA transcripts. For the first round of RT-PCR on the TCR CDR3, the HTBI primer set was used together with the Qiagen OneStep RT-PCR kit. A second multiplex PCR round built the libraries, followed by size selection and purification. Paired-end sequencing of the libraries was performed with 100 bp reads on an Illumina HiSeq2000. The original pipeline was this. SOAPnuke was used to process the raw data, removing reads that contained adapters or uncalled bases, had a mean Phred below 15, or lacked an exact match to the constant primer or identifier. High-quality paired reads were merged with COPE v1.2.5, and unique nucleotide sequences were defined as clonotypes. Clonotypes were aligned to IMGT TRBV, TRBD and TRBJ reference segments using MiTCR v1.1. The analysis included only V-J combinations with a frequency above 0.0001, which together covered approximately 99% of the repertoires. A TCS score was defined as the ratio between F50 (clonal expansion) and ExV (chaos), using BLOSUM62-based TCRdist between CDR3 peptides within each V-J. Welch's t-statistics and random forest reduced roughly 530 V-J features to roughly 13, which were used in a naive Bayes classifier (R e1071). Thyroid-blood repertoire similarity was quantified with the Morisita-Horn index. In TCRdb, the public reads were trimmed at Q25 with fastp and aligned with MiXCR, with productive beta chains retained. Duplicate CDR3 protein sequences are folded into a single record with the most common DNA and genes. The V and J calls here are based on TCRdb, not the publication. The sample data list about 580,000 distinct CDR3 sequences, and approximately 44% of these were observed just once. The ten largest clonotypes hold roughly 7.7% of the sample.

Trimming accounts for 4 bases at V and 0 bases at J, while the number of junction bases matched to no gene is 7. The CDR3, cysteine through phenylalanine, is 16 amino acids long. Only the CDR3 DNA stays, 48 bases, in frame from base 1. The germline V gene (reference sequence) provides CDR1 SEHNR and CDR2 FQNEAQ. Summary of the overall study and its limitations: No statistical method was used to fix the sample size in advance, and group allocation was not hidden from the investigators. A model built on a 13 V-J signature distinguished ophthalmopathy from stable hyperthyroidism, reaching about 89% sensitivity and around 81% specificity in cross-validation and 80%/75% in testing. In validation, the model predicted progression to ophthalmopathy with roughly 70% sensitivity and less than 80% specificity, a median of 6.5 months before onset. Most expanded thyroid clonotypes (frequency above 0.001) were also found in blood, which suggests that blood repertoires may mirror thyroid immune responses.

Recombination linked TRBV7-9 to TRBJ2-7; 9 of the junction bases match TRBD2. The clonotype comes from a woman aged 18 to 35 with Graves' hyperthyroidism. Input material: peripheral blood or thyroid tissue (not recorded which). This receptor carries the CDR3 CASSSPGSGSSYEQYF. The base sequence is TGTGCCAGCAGCTCCCCGGGTAGCGGGAGCTCCTACGAGCAGTACTTC.